A selection of T cell receptor beta chains follows, all from one sample in a study of graft-versus-host responses after intestinal transplantation. Some clones are missing from TCRdb's copy, which holds only in-frame ones; the method was immunoSEQ multiplex PCR. The sample has roughly 110,000 clones; 87% are singletons. These receptors' antigens are unknown. The input for sequencing was unstimulated CD4+ T cells sorted from spleen or lymph node cells, taken before transplant. The receptor set was obtained from a human donor who was the organ donor for an intestinal transplant. Both conserved end residues are trimmed from each CDR3. A D gene is named only where the DNA matches it firmly. Not every row has a clone size; where given, it reads once, few, many or a size class.

cdr3_aa clone_size d_call j_call v_call
ASSLGTSGMGETQY . TRBD2 TRBJ2-5 TRBV19
ASSLPAGAFYEQY once TRBD2 TRBJ2-7 TRBV11-2
ASSQNLATGGAQY . TRBD1 TRBJ2-3 TRBV14
ASSLEGPNTEAF . . TRBJ1-1 TRBV5-1
ASSRGPINGNTIY few . TRBJ1-3 TRBV7-2
ASSYSNRGRTEAF . TRBD1 TRBJ1-1 TRBV6-5
ASRGTGGSNQPQH . TRBD1 TRBJ1-5 TRBV2
ASSLEGKYSPLH . . TRBJ1-6 TRBV5-1
ASSLRQGVQETQY . TRBD1 TRBJ2-5 TRBV11-2
ASSSGDRRLYNEQF . TRBD1 TRBJ2-1 TRBV5-1
ASSPGVAGSTDTQY . TRBD2 TRBJ2-3 TRBV5-1